These 3 T cell receptor beta chains came from one sample sequenced in a study of T cells and Merkel cell carcinoma outcomes. Produced via immunoSEQ multiplex PCR; TCRdb's table is partial and in-frame only. The table includes fewer than 20,000 clones, roughly 76% detected once. The sample comprised tumor tissue from Merkel cell carcinoma. The receptors come from a human donor with Merkel cell carcinoma.

The V gene is TRBV27, the J gene TRBJ1-2, with D perhaps TRBD1 (5 bases). Per the germline V gene, CDR1 is MNHEY and CDR2 is SMNVEV (reference sequence). This CDR3 has 13 residues. Trimming cost V 6 bases and J 0 bases, with 8 bases left between them. The CDR3 DNA sequence: TGTGCCAGCAGACCGACAGCTAACTATGGCTACACCTTC. Encoded protein: CASRPTANYGYTF.

The rearrangement links TRBV2 to TRBJ1-6; D uncertain. This CDR3 has 15 residues. Trimming pared 7 bases from V and 0 bases from J, leaving 10 bases between. Germline V gene sequence: CDR1 SNHLY, CDR2 FYNNEI. The CDR3 DNA follows: TGTGCCAGCACCCAGGAAACCTCCTATAATTCACCCCTCCACTTT. Its translation is CASTQETSYNSPLHF.

The V call is TRBV9, the J call TRBJ2-1, with 11 bases identical to TRBD1. With V trimmed by 4 bases and J by 8 bases, 17 bases remained unmatched. Germline V gives CDR1 SGDLS, CDR2 YYNGEE. This CDR3 is 18 amino acids long. CDR3 protein: CASSLEPYGTGGRDEQFF. CDR3 DNA sequence: TGTGCCAGCAGCCTCGAGCCTTACGGGACAGGGGGGAGGGATGAGCAGTTCTTC.